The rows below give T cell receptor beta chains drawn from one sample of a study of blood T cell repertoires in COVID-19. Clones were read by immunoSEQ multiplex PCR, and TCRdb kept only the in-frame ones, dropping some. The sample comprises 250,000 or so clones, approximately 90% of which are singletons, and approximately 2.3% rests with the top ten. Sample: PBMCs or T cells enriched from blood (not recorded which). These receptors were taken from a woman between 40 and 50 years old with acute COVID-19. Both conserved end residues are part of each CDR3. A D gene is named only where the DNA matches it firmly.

cdr3_aa: CASSLGGGETYEQYF
cdr3_nt: TGTGCCAGCAGCTTAGGCGGAGGGGAGACCTACGAGCAGTACTTC
j_call: TRBJ2-7
v_call: TRBV11-2
d_call: -

cdr3_aa: CASSIDGGAQPQHF
cdr3_nt: TGTGCCAGTAGTATAGACGGGGGAGCTCAGCCCCAGCATTTT
j_call: TRBJ1-5
v_call: TRBV19
d_call: -

cdr3_aa: CSASGENIQYF
cdr3_nt: TGCAGTGCTTCGGGTGAAAACATTCAGTACTTC
j_call: TRBJ2-4
v_call: TRBV20-1
d_call: -

cdr3_aa: CASSPGQGAFGYTF
cdr3_nt: TGTGCCAGCAGCCCCGGACAGGGGGCCTTTGGCTACACCTTC
j_call: TRBJ1-2
v_call: TRBV5-4
d_call: TRBD1

cdr3_aa: CASSVGTTYNEQFF
cdr3_nt: TGCGCCAGCTCCGTTGGGACTACCTACAATGAGCAGTTCTTC
j_call: TRBJ2-1
v_call: TRBV4-3
d_call: TRBD2

cdr3_aa: CASSSDGGAPTEAFF
cdr3_nt: TGTGCCAGCAGCTCAGACGGGGGGGCGCCCACTGAAGCTTTCTTT
j_call: TRBJ1-1
v_call: TRBV7-2
d_call: -

cdr3_aa: CASIVGGWDIQYF
cdr3_nt: TGTGCCAGCATAGTAGGGGGATGGGACATTCAGTACTTC
j_call: TRBJ2-4
v_call: TRBV2
d_call: -

cdr3_aa: CASSQPGPQQETQYF
cdr3_nt: TGTGCCAGCAGCCAACCAGGTCCGCAACAAGAGACCCAGTACTTC
j_call: TRBJ2-5
v_call: TRBV5-4
d_call: -

cdr3_aa: CASSGGASTGELFF
cdr3_nt: TGTGCCAGCAGCGGGGGGGCCTCCACCGGGGAGCTGTTTTTT
j_call: TRBJ2-2
v_call: TRBV2
d_call: TRBD2

cdr3_aa: CASSWVVRGRGSPLHF
cdr3_nt: TGTGCCAGTAGTTGGGTCGTCAGGGGGCGAGGATCACCCCTCCACTTT
j_call: TRBJ1-6
v_call: TRBV19
d_call: TRBD1

cdr3_aa: CASSLAPGTNQPQHF
cdr3_nt: TGCGCCAGCAGCTTGGCTCCAGGTACTAATCAGCCCCAGCATTTT
j_call: TRBJ1-5
v_call: TRBV5-1
d_call: -

cdr3_aa: CASSVDEGAGTEAFF
cdr3_nt: TGTGCCAGCAGCGTAGATGAGGGGGCGGGCACTGAAGCTTTCTTT
j_call: TRBJ1-1
v_call: TRBV9
d_call: TRBD1

cdr3_aa: CSVDQGTHEQYF
cdr3_nt: TGCAGCGTCGATCAGGGAACCCACGAGCAGTACTTC
j_call: TRBJ2-7
v_call: TRBV29-1
d_call: -

cdr3_aa: CSAINEKLFF
cdr3_nt: TGCAGTGCTATAAATGAAAAACTGTTTTTT
j_call: TRBJ1-4
v_call: TRBV20-1
d_call: -

cdr3_aa: CSSSGRISDTQYF
cdr3_nt: TGCAGCTCCAGTGGCAGGATCTCAGATACGCAGTATTTT
j_call: TRBJ2-3
v_call: TRBV29-1
d_call: -

cdr3_aa: CAWGLGVSGNTIYF
cdr3_nt: TGTGCCTGGGGCCTCGGGGTTTCTGGAAACACCATATATTTT
j_call: TRBJ1-3
v_call: TRBV30
d_call: -

cdr3_aa: CASSVGKGTSGRVPDTQYF
cdr3_nt: TGTGCCAGCAGCGTAGGGAAGGGGACTAGCGGGAGGGTACCAGATACGCAGTATTTT
j_call: TRBJ2-3
v_call: TRBV9
d_call: TRBD2

cdr3_aa: CASSLAGTGRNQPQHF
cdr3_nt: TGTGCCAGCAGCTTAGCGGGGACAGGCCGCAATCAGCCCCAGCATTTT
j_call: TRBJ1-5
v_call: TRBV7-2
d_call: TRBD1

cdr3_aa: CASSVATSGETQYF
cdr3_nt: TGTGCCAGCAGCGTAGCAACCAGCGGAGAGACCCAGTACTTC
j_call: TRBJ2-5
v_call: TRBV9
d_call: -